Shown below are 32 T cell receptor beta chains from a single sample sequenced in a study of OX40 agonist ivuxolimab in advanced cancers. Using immunoSEQ multiplex PCR, the repertoire was profiled, and TCRdb retains in-frame clones only, with some absent. Altogether about 65,000 clones are present, roughly 87% being singletons, with the ten largest covering roughly 1%. This material consisted of CD4+ or CD8+ T cells sorted from blood, taken in a trial of the OX40 agonist ivuxolimab. Receptor source: an adult with an advanced solid tumor such as melanoma, head and neck, liver or kidney cancer.

CDR3 region: CAIRPGLAQETQYF. The CDR3 nucleotides read TGTGCCATCAGGCCGGGACTAGCGCAAGAGACCCAGTACTTC. The rearrangement joins TRBV10-3 to TRBJ2-5; 10 positions agree with TRBD2. The CDR3 is 14 amino acids. The germline gives CDR1 ENHRY, CDR2 SYGVKD. J gave up 2 bases and V 6 bases, and 3 bases lay outside the gene matches.

J is TRBJ2-3 and V is TRBV6-1; D is ambiguous. Germline V lookup: CDR1 MNHNS, CDR2 SASEGT. V was cut by 9 bases and J by 3 bases, with 10 bases left in between. The CDR3 loop spans 12 amino acids. The CDR3 here is CASRVLTDTQYF. CDR3 nucleotide sequence: TGTGCCAGTCGGGTCCTAACAGATACGCAGTATTTT.

This rearrangement joins TRBV11-2 to TRBJ1-2, with 8 bases lining up with TRBD1. Trimming took 1 base from V and 8 from J; bases not matched to a gene: 12. The CDR3 has 16 residues. Germline CDR1 is SGHAT and CDR2 is FQNNGV. CDR3 in DNA: TGTGCCAGCAGCTTAGGGACAGGGCGCCGGGAGGGGGGCTACACCTTC. This codes for CASSLGTGRREGGYTF.

The chain uses TRBV27 and TRBJ1-5; D perhaps matches TRBD1 (6 bases). Germline V gene lookup returns CDR1 MNHEY and CDR2 SMNVEV (reference sequence). The V end lost 2 bases, the J end lost 0 bases, and 8 bases lay between the germline ends. The CDR3 length is 15 residues. CDR3: CASSLGTSSNQPQHF. The CDR3 DNA reads as TGTGCCAGCAGTTTAGGGACAAGTAGCAATCAGCCCCAGCATTTT.

The chain joins TRBV6-5 to TRBJ1-6; D is undetermined. This CDR3 is built from 15 residues. V lost 0 bases to trimming and J lost 14 bases, with 17 bases between them. Germline V gene sequence: CDR1 MNHEY, CDR2 SVGAGI. The DNA of the CDR3 is TGTGCCAGCAGTTACTCGAGGACGGGAGGCAGGACCCTCCACTTT. It is translated as CASSYSRTGGRTLHF.

The chain is built from TRBV6-1 and TRBJ2-2; weak D call: TRBD1 (6 bases). Germline CDR1 reads MNHNS; CDR2 reads SASEGT. CDR3 size: 17 residues. Between the trimmed V and J ends, which lost 0 bases and 0 bases, there was a span of 11 bases. Written as DNA, the CDR3 is TGTGCCAGCAGTGAAGCACTGGACAGATCGAACACCGGGGAGCTGTTTTTT. Protein sequence: CASSEALDRSNTGELFF.

The chain recombines TRBV25-1 with TRBJ2-1, with D perhaps being TRBD1 or TRBD2 (5 bases each). Germline V gene sequence: CDR1 MGHDK, CDR2 SYGVNS. This CDR3 has 15 amino acids. With 9 bases removed from V and 7 bases from J, the gap between germline ends came to 22 bases. In DNA, the CDR3 is TGTGCCAGGTTCGCCTACCGGGACCTCGGGAATGAGCAGTTCTTC. It encodes CARFAYRDLGNEQFF.

The rearrangement uses TRBV5-4 and TRBJ1-6; TRBD1 aligns across 8 bases. The CDR3 consists of 14 residues. The germline CDR1 and CDR2 sequences are SGHNT and YYREEE (reference sequence). V shed 4 bases and J 10 bases; nucleotides not matched to a gene: 7. The chain's CDR3 is CASSADRVVSPLHF. In DNA form, the CDR3 reads TGTGCCAGCAGCGCGGACAGGGTGGTCTCACCCCTCCACTTT.

This rearrangement joins TRBV7-8 to TRBJ2-7, with 9 bases lining up with TRBD1. This CDR3 is 16 amino acids long. V shed 4 bases and J 3 bases; nucleotides not matched to a gene: 10. The germline V gene has CDR1 SGHVS and CDR2 FQNEAQ. In DNA, the CDR3 is TGTGCCAGCAGCTCCTACTCATCGGGACAGGGCTACGAGCAGTACTTC. It specifies CASSSYSSGQGYEQYF.

This sequence joins TRBV5-4 and TRBJ1-4; the D gene is possibly TRBD1 (5 bases). Trimming stripped 1 base from V and 7 bases from J, with 23 bases between. This CDR3 region has 18 residues. Germline CDR1 reads SGHNT; CDR2 reads YYREEE (reference sequence). The CDR3 spells CASSLKSGLRGTGEKLFF. CDR3 coding DNA: TGTGCCAGCAGCTTGAAGTCAGGTTTAAGGGGAACGGGTGAAAAACTGTTTTTT. Full variable domain (remainder filled in from reference TRBV5-4 and TRBJ1-4): ETGVTQSPTHLIKTRGQQVTLRCSSQSGHNTVSWYQQALGQGPQFIFQYYREEENGRGNFPPRFSGLQFPNYSSELNVNALELDDSALYLCASSLKSGLRGTGEKLFFGSGTQLSVL.

The chain recombines TRBV19 with TRBJ1-5; D unresolved. Per the germline V gene, CDR1 is LNHDA and CDR2 is SQIVND (reference sequence). Trimming removed 5 bases from V and 2 bases from J, with 13 bases in between. The CDR3 sequence is 15 residues long. The CDR3 nucleotides are TGTGCCAGTAGTCCCCCGTTCAGAGGCAATCAGCCCCAGCATTTT. This encodes CASSPPFRGNQPQHF.

The chain uses TRBV4-2 and TRBJ2-2, with TRBD2 matching over 10 bases. J lost 1 base, V lost 4 bases, and 12 bases had no gene match. This CDR3 contains 19 residues. Germline CDR1 is LGHNA and CDR2 is YNFKEQ. CDR3 residues: CASSRGVASGGLNTGELFF. The CDR3 DNA reads TGTGCCAGCAGCCGTGGCGTGGCTAGCGGGGGCCTGAACACCGGGGAGCTGTTTTTT.

This rearrangement joins TRBV30 to TRBJ2-5; the match to TRBD1 covers 12 bases. Germline V CDR1 and CDR2: GTSNPN, SVGIG (reference sequence). J lost 3 bases, V lost 4 bases, and 9 bases had no gene match. The CDR3 totals 16 residues. CDR3: CAWNKGQGAGEETQYF. The CDR3 DNA is TGTGCCTGGAACAAGGGACAGGGGGCCGGGGAAGAGACCCAGTACTTC.

The chain is built from TRBV7-2 and TRBJ2-1; 9 bases line up with TRBD2. CDR1 SGHTA and CDR2 FQGNSA come from the germline V gene. The CDR3 extends over 17 amino acids. After removal of 5 bases from V and 7 bases from J, the junction contained 15 bases not matched to a gene. CDR3 sequence reads: CASSVDGAGGFRNEQFF. The CDR3 nucleotides read TGTGCCAGCAGCGTGGACGGAGCGGGGGGCTTCAGGAATGAGCAGTTCTTC.

This chain uses TRBV5-1 with TRBJ1-2; D is unclear. This CDR3 has 17 amino acids. Trimming stripped 0 bases from V and 1 base from J, with 16 bases between. Germline V gives CDR1 SGHRS, CDR2 YFSETQ. The CDR3 nucleotides are TGCGCCAGCAGCTTGGTTGGTTCCGTCGGAAATAACTATGGCTACACCTTC. This gives the protein CASSLVGSVGNNYGYTF.

This clone was picked up one time. V gene TRBV20-1 combines with J gene TRBJ2-7, with D hard to call. V was shortened by 5 bases and J by 6 bases, with 11 bases between the two germline ends. Per germline, CDR1 DFQATT and CDR2 SNEGSKA (reference sequence). This CDR3 has 11 residues. CDR3 nucleotide sequence: TGCAGTGCTCGCGGTCCCGCCGAGCAGTACTTC. It specifies CSARGPAEQYF.

This clone was counted between two and nine times. The rearrangement joins TRBV6-1 to TRBJ1-1, with no clear D. The germline V gene encodes CDR1 MNHNS and CDR2 SASEGT. The CDR3 extends over 13 amino acids. The V end was cut by 1 base, the J end by 6 bases, with 9 bases between. The CDR3 is CASSEGRKAEAFF. The CDR3 DNA is TGTGCCAGCAGTGAAGGACGGAAAGCTGAAGCTTTCTTT.

This chain joins TRBV10-3 and TRBJ2-4; D may be TRBD1 or TRBD2 (6 bases each). The CDR3 spans 14 residues. The V gene lost 6 bases and the J gene lost 8 bases, with 17 bases spanning the gap. Germline lookup yields CDR1 ENHRY and CDR2 SYGVKD. CDR3 sequence: CAISLRQEGDIQYF. The CDR3 nucleotides read TGTGCCATCAGCCTTAGACAGGAGGGAGACATTCAGTACTTC.

The J gene is TRBJ1-6, the V gene TRBV6-1; D is ambiguous. Trimming cost V 0 bases and J 10 bases, with 16 bases left between them. CDR3 length equals 16 residues. The germline V gene encodes CDR1 MNHNS and CDR2 SASEGT. The CDR3 loop is CASSEAPDSAGSPLHF. CDR3 DNA sequence: TGTGCCAGCAGTGAAGCGCCGGACTCGGCGGGGTCACCCCTCCACTTT.

The V call is TRBV5-1, the J call TRBJ1-4; no clear D. The V end was cut by 3 bases, the J end by 4 bases, with 19 bases between. Germline V lookup: CDR1 SGHRS, CDR2 YFSETQ. The CDR3 sequence is 17 residues long. The CDR3 DNA is TGCGCCAGCAGCTGGATACCTCCAGGAGAAGTTAATGAAAAACTGTTTTTT. It specifies CASSWIPPGEVNEKLFF.

The chain carries TRBV7-6 and TRBJ2-1; 8 bases line up with TRBD2. Germline CDR1 and CDR2: SGHVS and FNYEAQ. The CDR3 is 15 residues long. Trimming removed 4 bases from V and 2 bases from J; junction bases left unmatched: 4. In DNA, the CDR3 is TGTGCCAGCAGCTCCGGACTAGCTACCTACAATGAGCAGTTCTTC. Translation gives CASSSGLATYNEQFF.

The chain uses TRBV19 and TRBJ1-1; D is possibly TRBD1 (5 bases). Germline lookup yields CDR1 LNHDA and CDR2 SQIVND (reference sequence). Trimming shortened V by 7 bases and J by 7 bases, and 19 bases separated the two germline ends. The CDR3 consists of 14 residues. CDR3 region: CASTRGSPTLEAFF. CDR3 nucleotide sequence: TGTGCCAGTACCCGGGGCTCACCCACTCTTGAAGCTTTCTTT.

The chain uses TRBV7-9 and TRBJ2-5, with D maybe TRBD1 (6 bases). V was shortened by 0 bases and J by 1 base, with 12 bases between the two germline ends. This CDR3 spans 16 amino acids. Germline-derived CDR1 and CDR2 are SEHNR and FQNEAQ (reference sequence). The DNA for the CDR3 is TGTGCCAGCAGCTTAGCGCCCACAGGGTCCCAAGAGACCCAGTACTTC. It codes for CASSLAPTGSQETQYF.

Regarding this clone: At one of its ends the junction is not consistent with the germline gene, which may arise from a read error. The chain employs TRBV7-7 and TRBJ2-5, with a possible D match to TRBD2 (5 bases). The CDR3 sequence is 13 residues long. Germline values: CDR1 SSHAT, CDR2 FNYEAQ (reference sequence). The chain's CDR3 is CASSSSSQETQYF. CDR3 bases: TGTGCTAGCAGCTCTAGCAGTCAAGAGACCCAGTACTTC.

The V and J genes are TRBV10-1 and TRBJ2-7; possible D gene TRBD1, 6 bases. CDR1 and CDR2 from the germline V gene are WNHNN and SYGVQD (reference sequence). The CDR3 totals 14 residues. V was clipped by 0 bases and J by 0 bases, with 6 bases between them. This chain's CDR3 is CASSESTGSYEQYF. The CDR3 nucleotides are TGCGCCAGCAGTGAGTCGACAGGCTCCTACGAGCAGTACTTC.

This chain links TRBV4-1 with TRBJ2-7; 8 nucleotides line up with TRBD1. Trimming removed 0 bases from V and 5 bases from J; junction bases left unmatched: 9. Per the germline V gene, CDR1 is MGHRA and CDR2 is YSYEKL. This CDR3 spans 16 amino acids. CDR3 region: CASSQDDRGSRNEQYF. DNA for the CDR3: TGCGCCAGCAGCCAAGATGACAGGGGCTCGAGGAACGAGCAGTACTTC.

The gene calls are TRBV14 and TRBJ2-3; a possible D gene is TRBD1 (6 bases). The CDR3 runs to 17 residues. In germline, CDR1 is SGHDN, CDR2 FVKESK. The V end lost 6 bases, the J end lost 0 bases, and 19 bases lay between the germline ends. The CDR3 is CASSLIGGVTSTDTQYF. For the CDR3, the DNA is TGTGCCAGCAGTCTCATAGGGGGAGTTACTAGCACAGATACGCAGTATTTT. The full variable domain, rest sourced from reference TRBV14 and TRBJ2-3, is EAGVTQFPSHSVIEKGQTVTLRCDPISGHDNLYWYRRVMGKEIKFLLHFVKESKQDESGMPNNRFLAERTGGTYSTLKVQPAELEDSGVYFCASSLIGGVTSTDTQYFGPGTRLTVL.

V and J are TRBV15 and TRBJ2-2; 8 bases are shared with TRBD1. Germline-derived CDR1 and CDR2 are LNHNV and YYDKDF (reference sequence). There are 15 residues in the CDR3. With 1 base clipped from V and 6 bases from J, the junction kept 4 bases outside the gene matches. The CDR3 DNA reads TGTGCCACCAGCAGAGGGGGCAGGGGGCCCGGGGAGCTGTTTTTT. Translated, it gives CATSRGGRGPGELFF.

The V call is TRBV5-1, the J call TRBJ2-1; D remains unclear. CDR3 length: 16 amino acids. Trimming left V 4 bases short and J 6 bases short, with 20 bases between. The germline V gene encodes CDR1 SGHRS and CDR2 YFSETQ. The CDR3: CASSPTGSGLGNEQFF. DNA of the CDR3: TGCGCCAGCAGCCCGACCGGGTCCGGCCTGGGCAATGAGCAGTTCTTC.

This chain links TRBV5-1 with TRBJ1-1; possible D gene TRBD1, 6 bases. Germline CDR1 is SGHRS and CDR2 is YFSETQ. V was pared by 4 bases and J by 0 bases, with 16 bases between. There are 16 residues in the CDR3. CDR3 loop: CASSPGAEPMNTEAFF. In nucleotides, the CDR3 is TGCGCCAGCAGCCCAGGGGCTGAACCTATGAACACTGAAGCTTTCTTT.

The chain recombines TRBV7-2 with TRBJ1-2, with D possibly TRBD1 on 6 matching bases. This CDR3 has 14 amino acids. Between the trimmed V and J ends, which lost 1 base and 8 bases, there was a span of 14 bases. Germline lookup yields CDR1 SGHTA and CDR2 FQGNSA. DNA of the CDR3: TGTGCCAGCAGCTTAGAGCTTGGGGGGCTCGGCTACACCTTC. Residues: CASSLELGGLGYTF.

The rearrangement joins TRBV5-1 to TRBJ2-7; D is ambiguous. CDR1 is SGHRS, CDR2 YFSETQ, per germline. This CDR3 is built from 14 residues. Trimming cost V 1 base and J 2 bases, with 10 bases left between them. In DNA form, the CDR3 reads TGCGCCAGCAGCTTGTCGGTCGCAACCTACGAGCAGTACTTC. Translated: CASSLSVATYEQYF.